This T cell receptor (beta chain) was retrieved from a study of T cells in Graves' hyperthyroidism and ophthalmopathy. Whole-study results and caveats: Blood samples included most of the expanded thyroid clonotypes exceeding 0.001. Ophthalmopathy, which appeared later, was predicted by the model a median 6.5 months before onset.

This CDR3 spans 14 amino acids. Germline V lookup: CDR1 SNHLY, CDR2 FYNNEI. RNA transcripts were the template for amplifying TCR beta CDR3 regions. During a first-round RT-PCR of the TCR CDR3, the HTBI primer set was used. MiXCR, applied by TCRdb to the multiplex PCR reads, yields one record per CDR3 protein. The sample yields more than 500,000 distinct CDR3 sequences, about 16% seen once. Patients showing uncontrolled infection, other autoimmune disease, pregnancy or lactation were ineligible. Orbital computed tomography and thyroid ultrasound, together with serum TRAb and thyroxine and clinical symptoms, were used for diagnoses. To note about this clonotype: Its antigen is currently unknown. Mismatch with germline at one junction end may stem from a read error.

The chain employs TRBV2 and TRBJ2-7; TRBD2 agrees at 12 bases. The sample was blood. This TCR was recovered from a woman aged 30 to 39 with Graves' ophthalmopathy. CDR3 loop: CASSAQTSGGTTSF. CDR3 nucleotides: TGTGCCAGCAGCGCCCAGACTAGCGGGGGCACAACCAGCTTC.